Listed below are T cell receptor beta chains from one sample, sequenced in a study of sequential checkpoint blockade in melanoma. Sequencing was performed with immunoSEQ multiplex PCR; in TCRdb, only in-frame clones are kept and a portion is missing. Altogether a few thousand clones are present, roughly a quarter being singletons, with the ten largest covering over 12%. The sequenced sample was tumor tissue (inferred from file names), obtained from a patient given nivolumab and ipilimumab in sequence. Receptors originate from a human donor with melanoma. CDR3s include the opening cysteine and the closing phenylalanine or tryptophan. A D gene is named only where the DNA matches it firmly. Clone size appears in some rows only: once, few, many, or a class for an expanded clone.

d_gene,v_gene,j_gene,abundance,CDR3aa,CDR3nt
TRBD2,TRBV6-8,TRBJ2-7,few,CASTDLAGTNVNSYEQYF,TGTGCCAGCACCGACCTAGCGGGTACCAACGTGAACTCCTACGAGCAGTACTTC
.,TRBV18,TRBJ1-2,.,CASSPSGTSYTF,TGTGCCAGCTCACCATCGGGGACTTCCTACACCTTC
TRBD1,TRBV29-1,TRBJ1-1,.,CSVQGGLDAEAFF,TGCAGCGTACAGGGGGGTTTAGACGCTGAAGCTTTCTTT
.,TRBV18,TRBJ1-3,.,CASSPPVLSTGNTIYF,TGTGCCAGCTCACCCCCGGTATTATCGACTGGAAACACCATATATTTT
.,TRBV11-3,TRBJ2-1,many,CASSGRDTYNEQFF,TGTGCCAGCAGCGGGAGGGACACCTACAATGAGCAGTTCTTC
.,TRBV11-3,TRBJ1-3,medium-sized,CASAPGDRINTIYF,TGTGCCAGCGCTCCTGGAGACAGGATCAACACCATATATTTT
.,TRBV4-1,TRBJ1-2,medium-sized,CASSQDGQSRGYTF,TGCGCCAGCAGCCAAGATGGGCAAAGTAGAGGCTACACCTTC
.,TRBV11-3,TRBJ1-1,many,CASSLSGTFTEAFF,TGTGCCAGCAGCTTATCAGGGACGTTCACTGAAGCTTTCTTT
.,TRBV19,TRBJ2-7,.,CASSFGGPYEQYF,TGTGCCAGTAGTTTCGGGGGCCCCTACGAGCAGTACTTC
.,TRBV7-2,TRBJ1-6,many,CASSFGQGPPLHF,TGTGCCAGCAGCTTCGGGCAGGGCCCACCCCTCCACTTT
TRBD1,TRBV6-8,TRBJ1-1,.,CASSPGTGAGDTEAFF,TGTGCCAGCAGTCCAGGGACAGGGGCGGGGGACACTGAAGCTTTCTTT
.,TRBV25-1,TRBJ1-1,few,CASSQALQGTEAFF,TGTGCCAGCAGCCAAGCCCTCCAGGGCACTGAAGCTTTCTTT
.,TRBV12-5,TRBJ2-2,few,CASRGYAGELFF,TGTGCTTCTCGGGGGTATGCCGGGGAGCTGTTTTTT
TRBD2,TRBV9,TRBJ2-5,many,CASSVEAGQETQYF,TGTGCCAGCAGCGTAGAAGCGGGGCAAGAGACCCAGTACTTC
TRBD1,TRBV11-3,TRBJ1-4,few,CASSLGGQGASRRLFF,TGTGCCAGCAGCTTGGGGGGACAGGGGGCATCTAGAAGACTGTTTTTT
TRBD1,TRBV6-8,TRBJ2-3,.,CASSIRTGATDTQYF,TGTGCCAGCAGTATCCGGACAGGGGCGACAGATACGCAGTATTTT
.,TRBV6-8,TRBJ2-1,few,CASSSGPNGNYNEQFF,TGTGCCAGCAGTTCCGGACCCAATGGAAACTACAATGAGCAGTTCTTC
.,TRBV10-2,TRBJ2-5,.,CASSDSGTQETQYF,TGCGCCAGCAGTGATAGCGGTACTCAAGAGACCCAGTACTTC
.,TRBV11-3,TRBJ2-5,many,CASSLVKQGGRETQYF,TGTGCCAGCAGCTTGGTTAAACAGGGAGGACGGGAGACCCAGTACTTC
TRBD2,TRBV11-3,TRBJ2-7,many,CASSLRGGRSDEQYF,TGTGCCAGCAGCCTCCGCGGGGGGAGGTCCGACGAGCAGTACTTC
.,TRBV15,TRBJ2-5,few,CATSRDTGYGTQYF,TGTGCCACCAGCAGAGATACAGGGTACGGGACCCAGTACTTC
.,TRBV6-8,TRBJ2-1,few,CASSYLETRGTYNEQFF,TGTGCCAGCAGTTACTTAGAGACTAGAGGGACCTACAATGAGCAGTTCTTC